The 10 T cell receptor beta chains given below trace back to one sample, sequenced in a study of blood T cell repertoires in COVID-19. The protocol was immunoSEQ multiplex PCR, while the TCRdb copy is restricted to in-frame clones and leaves out a portion. Of tens of thousands of clones in the sample, 70% to 90% were seen once. Sample: peripheral blood. The receptors originated from a man aged 50-60 years with acute or convalescent COVID-19.

This chain's CDR3 is CATSDPSGRNYNEQFF. DNA for the CDR3: TGTGCCACCAGTGACCCGAGCGGGAGGAACTACAATGAGCAGTTCTTC. V and J are TRBV24-1 and TRBJ2-1; 9 positions match TRBD2. This CDR3 region has 16 residues. The germline V gene encodes CDR1 KGHDR and CDR2 SFDVKD. The trim removed 4 bases at V and 3 bases at J, leaving 6 bases unmatched.

This chain connects TRBV9 to TRBJ2-7; 8 bases fit TRBD2. J was trimmed by 0 bases and V by 3 bases; bases with no gene match: 5. The germline V gene encodes CDR1 SGDLS and CDR2 YYNGEE. The CDR3 is 15 residues long. This CDR3 is CASSGLSGGSYEQYF. CDR3 bases: TGTGCCAGCAGCGGGCTGAGCGGGGGCTCCTACGAGCAGTACTTC. Together with reference TRBV9 and TRBJ2-7, the CDR3 gives the full variable domain: DSGVTQTPKHLITATGQRVTLRCSPRSGDLSVYWYQQSLDQGLQFLIQYYNGEERAKGNILERFSAQQFPDLHSELNLSSLELGDSALYFCASSGLSGGSYEQYFGPGTRLTVT.

J is TRBJ1-2 and V is TRBV18, with 11 bases aligning to TRBD1. The CDR3 length is 13 residues. Losses at the gene ends were 5 bases for V and 7 bases for J; bases not matched to a gene: 3. Looked up from germline, CDR1 is KGHSH and CDR2 is LQKENI. CDR3: CASSAGTGGGYTF. DNA for the CDR3: TGTGCCAGCTCAGCCGGGACAGGGGGTGGCTACACCTTC.

This clone came up a few times. This chain uses TRBV7-6 with TRBJ1-6; 7 bases fit TRBD1. The CDR3 sequence is 19 residues long. CDR1 SGHVS and CDR2 FNYEAQ come from the germline V gene. V trimming: 4 bases; J trimming: 4 bases; junction bases outside the gene matches: 16. CDR3 region: CASSSHRGPSAEYNSPLHF. The CDR3 bases are TGTGCCAGCAGCTCCCACAGGGGCCCCTCCGCAGAGTATAATTCACCCCTCCACTTT.

The chain uses TRBV9 and TRBJ2-5, with TRBD1 matching over 9 bases. The CDR3 runs to 15 residues. Looked up from germline, CDR1 is SGDLS and CDR2 is YYNGEE. V trimming: 0 bases; J trimming: 4 bases; junction bases outside the gene matches: 4. CDR3 loop: CASSVERDRVETQYF. The CDR3 coding sequence is TGTGCCAGCAGCGTAGAAAGGGACAGGGTAGAGACCCAGTACTTC. The full variable domain, in which reference TRBV9 and TRBJ2-5 provide the parts outside the CDR3, is DSGVTQTPKHLITATGQRVTLRCSPRSGDLSVYWYQQSLDQGLQFLIQYYNGEERAKGNILERFSAQQFPDLHSELNLSSLELGDSALYFCASSVERDRVETQYFGPGTRLLVL.

The rearrangement links TRBV6-5 to TRBJ1-1; a weak D match, TRBD1 (5 bases). From germline, CDR1 is MNHEY and CDR2 SVGAGI. The CDR3 covers 13 residues. The V gene lost 6 bases and the J gene lost 6 bases, with 14 bases spanning the gap. The CDR3 reads CASSFGGRSEAFF. For the CDR3, the DNA is TGTGCCAGCAGCTTCGGGGGACGGTCTGAAGCTTTCTTT.

This rearrangement joins TRBV5-1 to TRBJ1-5; D remains unclear. Germline loops: CDR1 SGHRS, CDR2 YFSETQ. The CDR3 totals 13 residues. Trimming took off 4 bases at V and 1 base at J, with 6 bases between the two ends. CDR3 loop: CASSEGSNQPQHF. DNA for the CDR3: TGCGCCAGCAGCGAGGGAAGCAATCAGCCCCAGCATTTT.

The CDR3 region is CATSDPIQGFLQETQYF. The CDR3 DNA reads TGTGCCACCAGTGATCCGATACAGGGTTTCCTACAAGAGACCCAGTACTTC. V usage is TRBV24-1 and J usage is TRBJ2-5; a weak D match, TRBD1 (6 bases). Germline CDR1 KGHDR, CDR2 SFDVKD. The ends were cut back, 3 bases at V and 2 bases at J, with 18 bases in the middle. The CDR3 covers 17 residues.

This sequence joins TRBV7-3 and TRBJ1-1; 7 bases fit TRBD1. The CDR3 extends over 17 amino acids. CDR1 and CDR2 from the germline V gene are SGHTA and FQGTGA. Trimming took 2 bases from V and 1 from J; bases not matched to a gene: 10. CDR3 DNA: TGTGCCAGCAGCTTAGGGCCGACAGGGAAAACGAACACTGAAGCTTTCTTT. Translation: CASSLGPTGKTNTEAFF. The complete variable domain, with remaining parts taken from reference TRBV7-3 and TRBJ1-1, reads GAGVSQTPSNKVTEKGKYVELRCDPISGHTALYWYRQSLGQGPEFLIYFQGTGAADDSGLPNDRFFAVRPEGSVSTLKIQRTERGDSAVYLCASSLGPTGKTNTEAFFGQGTRLTVV.

V and J are TRBV7-9 and TRBJ1-6, with D possibly being TRBD1 (6 bases). The CDR3 consists of 15 residues. Per the germline V gene, CDR1 is SEHNR and CDR2 is FQNEAQ (reference sequence). V was trimmed by 6 bases and J by 8 bases, leaving 17 bases between them. The CDR3, as DNA: TGTGCCAGCAGTTTGTCACAGGGAGAGCATTCACCCCTCCACTTT. This translates into CASSLSQGEHSPLHF.